These T cell receptor beta chains were read from a single sample in a study of T cell changes during pregnancy in multiple sclerosis. Produced via immunoSEQ multiplex PCR; TCRdb's table is partial and in-frame only. The sample holds 42,000 or so clones, around 90% seen once. This material consisted of CD4+ T cells from peripheral blood mononuclear cells, taken after pregnancy. The source is a female donor with multiple sclerosis, enrolled in a pregnancy study. Each CDR3 is given with its conserved first and last residue. Each record gives: J gene, D gene, clone size, V gene, CDR3 DNA, CDR3 protein. A D gene is named only where the DNA matches it firmly. Expanded clones are given a class, and other clones once, few, many or no size at all.

>TRBJ1-1|-|once|TRBV5-5
TGTGCCAGCAGCTTGTGGGGGGGCTACTCCTACACTGAAGCTTTCTTT
CASSLWGGYSYTEAFF
>TRBJ2-3|-|-|TRBV19
TGTGCCAGTAGTCCCCTTTGGGCAGGGGTTATAACAGATACGCAGTATTTT
CASSPLWAGVITDTQYF
>TRBJ2-7|-|-|TRBV7-2
TGTGCCAGCAGCTTAGCGGCTGCAAATTCCTACGAGCAGTACTTC
CASSLAAANSYEQYF
>TRBJ1-2|TRBD1|-|TRBV9
TGTGCCAGCAGCGTAGGACAGGGGGCGGATGGCTACACCTTC
CASSVGQGADGYTF
>TRBJ2-7|-|-|TRBV6-5
TGTGCCAGCAGTTCTGCCGGGAAGGCCTACGAGCAGTACTTC
CASSSAGKAYEQYF
>TRBJ1-1|TRBD1|once|TRBV10-2
TGCGCCAGCCAAACAGGGGGCGCTTTTGGGGAAGCTTTCTTT
CASQTGGAFGEAFF
>TRBJ1-1|-|-|TRBV7-2
TGTGCCAGCAGCCCGGTTGGTCGGAGGAACACTGAAGCTTTCTTT
CASSPVGRRNTEAFF
>TRBJ2-5|TRBD2|-|TRBV7-9
TGTGCCAGCAGCTTGGGACTAGCGGACCAAGAGACCCAGTACTTC
CASSLGLADQETQYF
>TRBJ1-2|-|-|TRBV25-1
TGTGCCAGCAGTGGGCTGGGGGGGCTCAACTATGGCTACACCTTC
CASSGLGGLNYGYTF
>TRBJ1-6|-|-|TRBV5-5
TGTGCCAGCAGCTTACTCGTCAATTCACCCCTCCACTTT
CASSLLVNSPLHF
>TRBJ1-2|TRBD1|-|TRBV6-5
TGTGCCAGCAGTTATTCCGGGACAGGGAACTATGGCTACACCTTC
CASSYSGTGNYGYTF
>TRBJ1-5|-|-|TRBV7-9
TGTGCCAGCAGCTTAACGGGGAATCAGCCCCAGCATTTT
CASSLTGNQPQHF
>TRBJ2-1|-|-|TRBV2
TGTGCCAGCAGTGAAGTGGGGGCCCTCTACAATGAGCAGTTCTTC
CASSEVGALYNEQFF
>TRBJ2-7|-|-|TRBV5-5
TGTGCCAGCAGCCACGCATGGAGGGGTGTTTACGAGCAGTACTTC
CASSHAWRGVYEQYF
>TRBJ1-5|-|-|TRBV7-2
TGTGCCAGCAGCTTAAGGGGAAATCAGCCCCAGCATTTT
CASSLRGNQPQHF
>TRBJ1-2|-|few|TRBV5-4
TGTGCCAGCAGCTTGGAGGCGGACTATGGCTACACCTTC
CASSLEADYGYTF
>TRBJ2-5|TRBD1|-|TRBV7-2
TGTGCCAGCAGCTTAAACAGGGGCAGGGAGACCCAGTACTTC
CASSLNRGRETQYF
>TRBJ2-1|TRBD1|-|TRBV10-1
TGCGCCAGCAGTGGGACACAGGGGTCCTACAATGAGCAGTTCTTC
CASSGTQGSYNEQFF
>TRBJ1-2|TRBD1|-|TRBV10-3
TGTGCCATCAGTGAGTCGGGCAGGGGGCCTAGGTATGGCTACACCTTC
CAISESGRGPRYGYTF
>TRBJ2-7|-|once|TRBV12-5
TGTGCTAGTGGTTTGATACAGTCCTCCGAGCAGTACTTC
CASGLIQSSEQYF
>TRBJ1-6|-|-|TRBV7-9
TGTGCCAGCAGCTTACCCGCCGGGTCTAGCTCCTATAATTCACCCCTCCACTTT
CASSLPAGSSSYNSPLHF
>TRBJ2-2|-|-|TRBV7-8
TGTGCCAGCAGCTTAATCAGGGGCACCGGGGAGCTGTTTTTT
CASSLIRGTGELFF